This T cell receptor beta chain was sequenced in a study of T-cell memory formation after mild COVID-19. Overall study results and limits: Mainly in CM and EM were contracting CD4+ clones; CD8+ were in EMRA. Clones contracting over day 15 to 85 were CD4/CD8 balanced, with later expanders leaning CD4+. Among clones peaking at day 37 in the second wave, SARS-CoV-2 specificity remained unconfirmed.

TCR alpha and TCR beta cDNA libraries carrying sample barcodes and UMIs were produced by 5'RACE using constant-segment primers. TCRdb reprocessed the 5' RACE reads with MiXCR, giving one entry per CDR3 protein. The sample gives about 620,000 distinct CDR3 sequences, 15% to 20% of which show up once; 12% is in the top ten. The CDR3 covers 15 residues. In germline, CDR1 is SGHNT, CDR2 YYREEE (reference sequence). Trimming took off 1 base at V and 2 bases at J, with 12 bases between the two ends. This clonotype has more than one count but fewer than ten. Antigen specificity is unknown. This sequence joins TRBV5-4 and TRBJ1-2, with a weak D call TRBD1 (5 bases). Material for sequencing was PBMCs or a T cell subset sorted from them (not recorded which). The origin of this receptor is an adult woman who had mild COVID-19 (a few samples of this study predate the infection). Cell type and time point are not known. This CDR3 is CASSLYWGRNYGYTF. CDR3 sequence (DNA): TGTGCCAGCAGCTTGTACTGGGGCCGGAACTATGGCTACACCTTC.